This TCR beta chain comes out of a study of blood T cell repertoires in COVID-19 (dated by TCRdb to 2019 to 2021). About the investigation overall: Samples from collaborators originated in the United States, Italy and Spain and spanned both the acute and convalescent phases of COVID-19. Where available, HLA class I and class II types were obtained from metadata supplied by the sample provider rather than from assay-based typing. The repertoires were made available in a free public database intended to serve as a resource for research on the immune response to SARS-CoV-2. Subjects who had been exposed to COVID-19, were actively infected with it, or had recovered from it provided the deeply sampled blood TCRbeta repertoires that made up the dataset. The prospective study material was composed of cDNA or gDNA derived from T cells, B-cell-depleted T cells, or PBMCs. The samples were drawn from two sources: the first 160 participants of the ongoing ImmuneRACE study, and 1,200 or so subjects contributed by 6 global collaborators. The sample metadata nearly always contained a de-identified subject ID, COVID-19 status, age in years and sex.

The immunoSEQ Assay, a bias-controlled multiplex PCR, was used to amplify TCRbeta CDR3 regions from genomic DNA. In the authors' own workflow: The number of nucleated cells in each sample was estimated from the amplification of reference gene primers within the assay. To quantify the absolute abundance of each unique TCRbeta CDR3 rearrangement, sequence reads were collapsed and filtered. For each sample, productive Simpson clonality was calculated as the square root of Simpson's diversity index across productive rearrangements. The clones in this table, taken by TCRdb from immuneACCESS, are in-frame only. Not every clone is retained; where verified, under half of the shortfall comes from an unresolved V gene, and the cause of the rest is unknown. From that table come the V and J calls and clone size; the DNA was used to work out D and trimming. Within this sample are approximately 280,000 clones, with roughly 85% of them counted one time only. 4% to 6% of the sample goes to the ten largest clones.

The CDR3 runs 13 residues from the cysteine to the phenylalanine. Kept here is only the CDR3 DNA, which spans 39 bases and is read in frame from base 1. The germline V gene (reference sequence) provides CDR1 LNHDA and CDR2 SQIVND. The junction carries 15 bases between V and J, which are trimmed by 6 bases and 9 bases respectively. Whole blood was collected in K2EDTA tubes by collaborating institutions according to the institutions' own protocols. For TCRbeta analysis, collaborator samples were shipped as frozen whole blood, as isolated PBMCs, or as DNA extracted from either sample type. Study-wide findings and limitations: How much clinical and demographic metadata was included differed by source and by participant, and the metadata was provided uncurated.

Concerning this clone itself: The clone's antigen remains unknown. No clone much larger than this one lies a single base away; base qualities are absent.

Sequencing was carried out using peripheral blood. This receptor was taken from a man aged 45-65 years with active or convalescent COVID-19. The rearrangement combines TRBV19 with TRBJ2-1; the D gene assignment is ambiguous. The CDR3 amino acid sequence is: CASSQTSAGEQFF. The sequence in DNA is TGTGCCAGTAGCCAAACAAGTGCTGGTGAGCAGTTCTTC.